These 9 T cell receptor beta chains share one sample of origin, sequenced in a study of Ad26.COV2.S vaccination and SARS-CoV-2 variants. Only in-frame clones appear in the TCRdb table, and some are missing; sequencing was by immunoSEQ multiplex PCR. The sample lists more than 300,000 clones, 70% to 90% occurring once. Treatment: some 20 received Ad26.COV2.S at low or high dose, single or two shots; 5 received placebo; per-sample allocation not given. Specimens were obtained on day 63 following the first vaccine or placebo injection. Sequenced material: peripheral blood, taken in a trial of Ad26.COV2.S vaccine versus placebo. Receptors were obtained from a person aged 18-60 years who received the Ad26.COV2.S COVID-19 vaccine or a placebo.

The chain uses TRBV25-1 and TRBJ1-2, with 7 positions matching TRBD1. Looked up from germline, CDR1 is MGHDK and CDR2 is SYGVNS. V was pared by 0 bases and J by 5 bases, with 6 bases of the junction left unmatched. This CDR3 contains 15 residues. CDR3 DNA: TGTGCCAGCAGTGAATATCTGGGACAGCCATATGGCTACACCTTC. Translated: CASSEYLGQPYGYTF.

The CDR3 DNA reads as TGTGCCAGCAGCGTTACCGGGACAGGGGACTCCTACGAGCAGTACTTC. As protein: CASSVTGTGDSYEQYF. The rearrangement joins TRBV7-9 to TRBJ2-7, with TRBD1 matching 10 bases. The CDR3 totals 16 residues. V lost 5 bases and J lost 0; bases outside the gene matches: 7. Germline CDR1 is SEHNR and CDR2 is FQNEAQ (reference sequence).

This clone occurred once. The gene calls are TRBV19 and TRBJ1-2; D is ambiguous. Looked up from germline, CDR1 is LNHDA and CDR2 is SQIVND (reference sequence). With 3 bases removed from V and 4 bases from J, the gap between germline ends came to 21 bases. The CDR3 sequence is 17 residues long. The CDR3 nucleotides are TGTGCCAGTAGTATGGAGGCTGACCCAAAAGTCTTCTATGGCTACACCTTC. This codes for CASSMEADPKVFYGYTF.

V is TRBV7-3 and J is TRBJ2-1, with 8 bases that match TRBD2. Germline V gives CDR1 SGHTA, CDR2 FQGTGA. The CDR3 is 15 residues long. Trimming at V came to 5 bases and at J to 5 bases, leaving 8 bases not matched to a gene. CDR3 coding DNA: TGTGCCAGCAGCACATCCGGGACTAGGCACAATGAGCAGTTCTTC. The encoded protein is CASSTSGTRHNEQFF. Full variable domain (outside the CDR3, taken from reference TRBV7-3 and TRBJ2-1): GAGVSQTPSNKVTEKGKYVELRCDPISGHTALYWYRQSLGQGPEFLIYFQGTGAADDSGLPNDRFFAVRPEGSVSTLKIQRTERGDSAVYLCASSTSGTRHNEQFFGPGTRLTVL.

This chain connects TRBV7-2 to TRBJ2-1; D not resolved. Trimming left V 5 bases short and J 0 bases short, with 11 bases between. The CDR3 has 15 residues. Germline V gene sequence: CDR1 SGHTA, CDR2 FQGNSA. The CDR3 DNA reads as TGTGCCAGCAGCCCCAGAGTAAGCTCCTACAATGAGCAGTTCTTC. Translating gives CASSPRVSSYNEQFF. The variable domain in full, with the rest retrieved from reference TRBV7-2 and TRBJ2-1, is GAGVSQSPSNKVTEKGKDVELRCDPISGHTALYWYRQSLGQGLEFLIYFQGNSAPDKSGLPSDRFSAERTGGSVSTLTIQRTQQEDSAVYLCASSPRVSSYNEQFFGPGTRLTVL.

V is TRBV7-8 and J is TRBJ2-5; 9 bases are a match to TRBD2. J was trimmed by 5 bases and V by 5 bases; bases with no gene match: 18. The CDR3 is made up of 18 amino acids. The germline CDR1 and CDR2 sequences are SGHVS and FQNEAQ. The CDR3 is CASSPGAGGHEKTETQYF. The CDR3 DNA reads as TGTGCCAGCAGCCCCGGGGCGGGGGGGCATGAAAAAACGGAGACCCAGTACTTC. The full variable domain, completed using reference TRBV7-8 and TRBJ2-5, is GAGVSQSPRYKVAKRGQDVALRCDPISGHVSLFWYQQALGQGPEFLTYFQNEAQLDKSGLPSDRFFAERPEGSVSTLKIQRTQQEDSAVYLCASSPGAGGHEKTETQYFGPGTRLLVL.

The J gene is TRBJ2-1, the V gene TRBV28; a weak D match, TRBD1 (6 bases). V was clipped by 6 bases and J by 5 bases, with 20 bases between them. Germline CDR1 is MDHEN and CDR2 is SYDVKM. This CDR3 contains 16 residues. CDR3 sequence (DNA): TGTGCCAGCAGCATAATGGTGGGGGCGCTAAACAATGAGCAGTTCTTC. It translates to CASSIMVGALNNEQFF.

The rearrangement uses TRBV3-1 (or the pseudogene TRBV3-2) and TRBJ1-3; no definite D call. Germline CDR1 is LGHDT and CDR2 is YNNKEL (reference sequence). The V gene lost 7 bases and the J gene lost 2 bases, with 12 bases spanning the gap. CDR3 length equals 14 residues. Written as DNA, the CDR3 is TGTGCCAGCACTACGACACGCGCTGGAAACACCATATATTTT. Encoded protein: CASTTTRAGNTIYF.

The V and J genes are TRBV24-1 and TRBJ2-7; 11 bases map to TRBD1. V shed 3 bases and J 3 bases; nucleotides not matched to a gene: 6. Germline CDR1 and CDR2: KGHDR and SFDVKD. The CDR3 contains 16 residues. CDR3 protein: CATSDTTGTGGYEQYF. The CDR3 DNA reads TGTGCCACCAGTGATACGACCGGGACAGGGGGCTACGAGCAGTACTTC.